Listed here is a single T cell receptor (beta chain). Antigen: not known. The source of the sample is a study of PD-1 blockade in classical Hodgkin lymphoma. Study-wide results and limits: Lower baseline TCR diversity marked trial partial responders and progressors.

Every patient experienced relapse after autologous stem cell transplantation, and brentuximab vedotin exposure varied. Responses achieved at best were complete response, partial response or progressive disease. Germline-derived CDR1 and CDR2 are SGHDT and YYEEEE. V was pared by 6 bases and J by 6 bases, with 19 bases between. The CDR3 runs to 15 residues. Some clones are missing from TCRdb's copy, which holds only in-frame ones; the method was immunoSEQ multiplex PCR. The sample records some 16,000 clones, roughly 82% being singletons. Sequencing used peripheral blood mononuclear cells (PBMCs), obtained before the second cycle of nivolumab. This sequence originates from a human donor with classical Hodgkin lymphoma. This chain joins TRBV5-6 and TRBJ2-4, with a weak D call TRBD2 (6 bases). The CDR3 DNA reads TGTGCCAGCATTGGCGTCGGGGGTGAGGGAAACATTCAGTACTTC. Translated: CASIGVGGEGNIQYF. The variable domain in full, completed from reference TRBV5-6 and TRBJ2-4, reads DAGVTQSPTHLIKTRGQQVTLRCSPKSGHDTVSWYQQALGQGPQFIFQYYEEEERQRGNFPDRFSGHQFPNYSSELNVNALLLGDSALYLCASIGVGGEGNIQYFGAGTRLSVL.